The present entry profiles one T cell receptor beta chain with its context. Antigen: not known. Then a second PCR, running roughly 7 to 12 cycles, was carried out with a sample-barcoded 5' primer and a J-beta primer mix. Every molecule of cDNA carried a tag from a template-switch adaptor with 12 random nucleotides. TCRdb processed the 5' RACE reads anew with MiXCR; each CDR3 protein has one entry. The data show about 1.8 million distinct CDR3 sequences, about 50% seen once. The data stem from a study of blood T cells in healthy people across ages. Findings and limits, study-wide: Higher diversity, along with more naive CD4+ cells, distinguished long-lived donors from aged donors. As age increased, TCR beta diversity per million T cells fell in a roughly linear fashion. Estimates based on one million T cells were treated as lower bounds.

The source material was blood. This clonotype originated in a middle-aged woman in good health.

This CDR3 reads CATSRDVVMETQYF. As DNA, the CDR3 is TGTGCCACCAGCAGAGATGTGGTAATGGAGACCCAGTACTTC. The chain links TRBV15 to TRBJ2-5; D uncertain. The CDR3 is 14 amino acids. In germline, CDR1 is LNHNV, CDR2 YYDKDF (reference sequence). Between the trimmed V and J ends, which lost 0 bases and 5 bases, there was a span of 10 bases.